This TCR beta chain came from a study of T cell responses to AZD1222 COVID-19 vaccine. Points from the study as a whole: Increases in Spike-specific TCR breadth and depth were seen after two AZD1222 doses.

Using immunoSEQ multiplex PCR, the repertoire was profiled, and TCRdb retains in-frame clones only, with some absent. The sample yields fewer than 200,000 clones, around nine tenths seen once. V lost 5 bases and J 1 base, leaving 14 bases between the germline ends. The CDR3 runs to 16 residues. Germline CDR1 is SGHTA and CDR2 is FQGTGA. As concerns this clone: Its target is unknown.

The chain links TRBV7-3 to TRBJ2-2; D tentatively fits TRBD1 or TRBD2 (7 bases each). This sample comprised peripheral blood, obtained 28 days after the second AZD1222 dose. The clonotype comes from an adult who received the AZD1222 COVID-19 vaccine. CDR3 protein: CASSPQGGKNTGELFF. Written as DNA, the CDR3 is TGTGCCAGCAGCCCTCAGGGGGGGAAGAACACCGGGGAGCTGTTTTTT.